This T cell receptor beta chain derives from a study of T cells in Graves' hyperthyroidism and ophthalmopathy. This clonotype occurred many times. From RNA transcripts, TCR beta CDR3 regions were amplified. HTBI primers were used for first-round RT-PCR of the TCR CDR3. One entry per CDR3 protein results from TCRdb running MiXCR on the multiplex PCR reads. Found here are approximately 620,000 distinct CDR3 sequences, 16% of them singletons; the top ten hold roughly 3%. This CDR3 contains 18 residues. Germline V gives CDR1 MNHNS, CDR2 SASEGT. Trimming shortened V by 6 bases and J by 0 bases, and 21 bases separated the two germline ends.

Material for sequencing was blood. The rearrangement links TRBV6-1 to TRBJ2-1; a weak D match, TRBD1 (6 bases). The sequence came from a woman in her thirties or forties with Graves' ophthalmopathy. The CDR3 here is CASRPLRDKKISYNEQFF. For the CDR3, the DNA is TGTGCCAGCAGACCGCTCCGGGACAAAAAAATCTCCTACAATGAGCAGTTCTTC.